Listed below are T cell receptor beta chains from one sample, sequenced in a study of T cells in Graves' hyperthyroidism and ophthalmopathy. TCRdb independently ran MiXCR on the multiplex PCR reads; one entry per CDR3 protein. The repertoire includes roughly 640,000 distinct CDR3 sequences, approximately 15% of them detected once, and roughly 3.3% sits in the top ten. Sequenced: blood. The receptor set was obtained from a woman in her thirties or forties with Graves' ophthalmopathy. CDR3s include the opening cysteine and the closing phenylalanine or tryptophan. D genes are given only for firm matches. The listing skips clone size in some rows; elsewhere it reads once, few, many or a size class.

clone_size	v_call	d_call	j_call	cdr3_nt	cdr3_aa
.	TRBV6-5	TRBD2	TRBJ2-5	TGTGCCAGCAGTTACTCGACGTGGGGGGGCCAAGAGACCCAGTACTTC	CASSYSTWGGQETQYF
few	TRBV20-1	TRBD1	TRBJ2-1	TGCAGTGCTCGAAGACCGGACAGGGTATTTTTAAATGAGCAGTTCTTC	CSARRPDRVFLNEQFF
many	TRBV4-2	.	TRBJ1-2	TGTGCCAGCAGCCAGACGAGTGGGGGGACGGGTTATGGCTACACCTTC	CASSQTSGGTGYGYTF
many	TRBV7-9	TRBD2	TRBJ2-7	TGTGCCAGCAGCTTAGGAAGCGGGGGCCGCGAGCAGTACTTC	CASSLGSGGREQYF
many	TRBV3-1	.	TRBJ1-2	TGTGCCAGCAGCCATGGGGCTGGCTACACCTTC	CASSHGAGYTF
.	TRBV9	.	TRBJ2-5	TGTGCCAGCAGCGTAGGGTTTCAAGAGACCCAGTACTTC	CASSVGFQETQYF
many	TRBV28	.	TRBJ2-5	TGTGCCAGCAGAGAAGGGCGGGAGACCCAGTACTTC	CASREGRETQYF
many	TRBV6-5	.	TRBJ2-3	TGTGCCAGCAGTTACGGCGGCACCCGCACAGATACGCAGTATTTT	CASSYGGTRTDTQYF
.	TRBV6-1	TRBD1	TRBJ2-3	TGTGCCAGCAGGTCACGGGACAGGGGTAGGACCACAGATACGCAGTATTTT	CASRSRDRGRTTDTQYF
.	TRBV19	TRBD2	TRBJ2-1	TGTGCCAGTAGTACCGACTATCGCCACCGGGAGGGCCGTAGAGGGACCAATGAGCAGTTCTTC	CASSTDYRHREGRRGTNEQFF
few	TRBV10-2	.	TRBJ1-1	TGCGCCAGCAGTGATCAGGGAATCACTGAAGCTTTCTTT	CASSDQGITEAFF
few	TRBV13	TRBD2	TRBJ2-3	TGTGCCAGCAGTCGCGGACTAGCGGTCATACCGGGGGCAGATACGCAGTATTTT	CASSRGLAVIPGADTQYF
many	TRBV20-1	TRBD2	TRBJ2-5	TGCAGTGCTTCGAGCGGGGGGGTCCCAGAGACCCAGTACTTC	CSASSGGVPETQYF
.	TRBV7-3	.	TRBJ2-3	TGTGCCAGCAGCTCCGGGACTGGAGTTCCGGATACGCAGTATTTT	CASSSGTGVPDTQYF
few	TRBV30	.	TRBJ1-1	TGTGCCGTCGGGCAGGGGATTGACACTGAAGCTTTCTTT	CAVGQGIDTEAFF
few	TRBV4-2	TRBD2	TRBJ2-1	TGTGCCAGCAGCCAAGATATCCAGCGGGGAGAAAATGAGCAGTTCTTC	CASSQDIQRGENEQFF
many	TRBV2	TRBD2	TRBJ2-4	TGTGCCAGCAGTGACGAACGGGAGGGCATCTTGGCCAAAAACATTCAGTACTTC	CASSDEREGILAKNIQYF
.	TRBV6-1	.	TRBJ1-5	TGTGCCAGCAGCCCGGACAGCCCGTATAGCAATCAGCCCCAGCATTTT	CASSPDSPYSNQPQHF
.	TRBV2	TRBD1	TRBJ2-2	TGTGCCAGCCGCCAGATGACAGGGGGGGGGACCGGGGAGCTGTTTTTT	CASRQMTGGGTGELFF
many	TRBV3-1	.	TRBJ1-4	TGTGCCAGCAGCCAAGATGGGGGGGCGAATGAAAAACTGTTTTTT	CASSQDGGANEKLFF
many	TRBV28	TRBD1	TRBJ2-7	TGTGCCAGCAGTTCTGACAGGGACGAGCAGTACTTC	CASSSDRDEQYF
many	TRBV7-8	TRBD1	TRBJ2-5	TGTGCCAGCAGCCTAACTGACAGGGCCCCAAAAGAGACCCAGTACTTC	CASSLTDRAPKETQYF
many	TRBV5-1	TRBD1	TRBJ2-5	TGCGCCAGCAGTCCCGGGACAGGGGCAGAGACCCAGTACTTC	CASSPGTGAETQYF
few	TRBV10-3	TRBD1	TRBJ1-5	TGTGCCATCAGACAGGGGGCGGACGGTCAGCCCCAGCATTTT	CAIRQGADGQPQHF
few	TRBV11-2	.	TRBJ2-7	TGTGCCAGCAGCTTAGGGACCCGGACAGGCGGGGAAGTGCAGTACTTC	CASSLGTRTGGEVQYF
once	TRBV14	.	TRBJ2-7	TGTGCCAGCAGCCAAGTCAGGTCAAGAGGGGGAGGGGGCTCCTACGAGCAGTACTTC	CASSQVRSRGGGGSYEQYF
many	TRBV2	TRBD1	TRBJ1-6	TGTGCCAGCAGCGGGACAGGGAGTAATTCACCCCTCCACTTT	CASSGTGSNSPLHF
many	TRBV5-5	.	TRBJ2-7	TGTGCCAGCAGCCGCCCAGGGTCCTACGAGCAGTACTTC	CASSRPGSYEQYF
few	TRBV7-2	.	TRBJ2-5	TGTGCCAGCAGGAGTATAGGGCGTGTAGAAGGAGAGACCCAGTACTTC	CASRSIGRVEGETQYF
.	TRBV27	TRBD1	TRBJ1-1	TGTGCCAGCAGAGACAGGGACGGGAGAAGCACTGAAGCTTTCTTT	CASRDRDGRSTEAFF
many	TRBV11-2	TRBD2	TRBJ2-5	TGTGCCAGCAGACTAGCGGGAGGAGAAGAGACCCAGTACTTC	CASRLAGGEETQYF
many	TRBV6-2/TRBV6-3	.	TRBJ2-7	TGTGCCAGCGGCGTGGGCTACGAGCAGTACTTC	CASGVGYEQYF
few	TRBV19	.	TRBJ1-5	TGTGCCAGTAGTATCACTCCGTTGGGCAATCAGCCCCAGCATTTT	CASSITPLGNQPQHF
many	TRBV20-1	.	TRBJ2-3	TGCAGTGCTAGAGACCTCCGCACAGATACGCAGTATTTT	CSARDLRTDTQYF
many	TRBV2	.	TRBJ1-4	TGTGCCAGCAGTACCGGACAGTTTGAAAAACTGTTTTTT	CASSTGQFEKLFF
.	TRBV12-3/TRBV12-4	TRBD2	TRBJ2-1	TGTGCCAGCAGTTCCCGGGGGGGAGGGACCTGCAATGAGCAGTTCTTC	CASSSRGGGTCNEQFF
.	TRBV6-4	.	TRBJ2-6	TGTGCCAGCAGTCCAGGGGAAGACTCTGGGGCCAACGTCCTGACTTTC	CASSPGEDSGANVLTF
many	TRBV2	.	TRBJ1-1	TGTGCCAGCAGTTTTGGACAGAGGAACACTGAAGCTTTCTTT	CASSFGQRNTEAFF